Sequencing of this TCR beta chain was carried out in a study of metastatic and nonmetastatic thyroid tumors. Across the study: Repertoires were compared across blood and tumor or nodule tissue from malignant and benign thyroid patients.

In germline, CDR1 is GTSNPN, CDR2 SVGIG (reference sequence). The CDR3 length is 13 residues. Deletions cut 0 bases from V and 0 bases from J, with 3 bases between. Patients were all untreated before their thyroid surgery. The authors' processing: Variation in CDR3 across clinicopathological groups served as the basis for constructing a distant-metastasis classifier in papillary thyroid cancer. TCRdb re-analyzed the PCR reads through MiXCR. The V and J calls were determined by TCRdb, not by the authors. This sample has 20,000 to 25,000 clones, with about 20% found just once. This clone was seen ten or more times. Its antigen is as yet unknown. Overall study results and limits: Significantly higher TCR beta diversity was reportedly seen in malignant thyroid tumors than benign nodules, in blood and tumor.

The TCR originated in a female donor with papillary thyroid cancer or a benign thyroid nodule (not recorded which). Some clones in this sample may be carry-over from other donors' samples. Material for sequencing was blood. The V gene is TRBV30, the J gene TRBJ1-5; D not certain. The CDR3 here is CAWSVGSNQPQHF. In DNA form, the CDR3 reads TGTGCCTGGAGTGTGGGTAGCAATCAGCCCCAGCATTTT.